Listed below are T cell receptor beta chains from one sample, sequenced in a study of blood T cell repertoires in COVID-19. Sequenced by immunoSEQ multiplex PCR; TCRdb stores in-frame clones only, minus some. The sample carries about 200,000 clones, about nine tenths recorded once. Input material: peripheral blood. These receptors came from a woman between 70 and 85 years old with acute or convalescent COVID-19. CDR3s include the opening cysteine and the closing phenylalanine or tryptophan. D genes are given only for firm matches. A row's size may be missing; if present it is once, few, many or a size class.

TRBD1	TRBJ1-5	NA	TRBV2	CASGHRTGSYSNQPQHF	TGTGCCAGTGGACATCGGACAGGGTCCTATAGCAATCAGCCCCAGCATTTT
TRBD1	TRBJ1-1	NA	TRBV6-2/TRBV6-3	CASSADRVSEAFF	TGTGCCAGCAGTGCCGACAGGGTGTCTGAAGCTTTCTTT
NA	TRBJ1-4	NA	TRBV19	CASSIDRRNEKLFF	TGTGCCAGTAGTATCGACAGGCGGAATGAAAAACTGTTTTTT
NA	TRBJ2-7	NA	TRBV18	CASSRSAVGEEQYF	TGTGCCAGCTCACGGTCGGCGGTGGGTGAAGAGCAGTACTTC
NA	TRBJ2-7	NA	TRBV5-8	CASSWSAVIYEQYF	TGTGCCAGCAGCTGGTCAGCGGTGATCTACGAGCAGTACTTC
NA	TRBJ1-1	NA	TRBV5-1	CASSPRVDTEAFF	TGCGCCAGCAGCCCCAGGGTCGACACTGAAGCTTTCTTT
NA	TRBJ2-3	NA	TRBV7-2	CASSEDTDTQYF	TGTGCCAGCAGCGAGGATACAGATACGCAGTATTTT
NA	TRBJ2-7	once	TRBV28	CASSSGTGEQYF	TGTGCCAGCAGTTCAGGGACTGGCGAGCAGTACTTC
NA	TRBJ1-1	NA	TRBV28	CASSQVSALGTEAFF	TGTGCCAGCAGTCAGGTCTCAGCCCTCGGCACTGAAGCTTTCTTT
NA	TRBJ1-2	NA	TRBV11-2	CASSFPGYGYTF	TGTGCCAGCAGCTTCCCGGGCTATGGCTACACCTTC
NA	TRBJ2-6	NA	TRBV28	CASSPQGGSGANVLTF	TGTGCCAGCAGTCCACAAGGAGGGTCTGGGGCCAACGTCCTGACTTTC
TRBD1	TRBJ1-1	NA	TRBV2	CASSPTGSIMNTEAFF	TGTGCCAGCAGTCCGACAGGGTCCATCATGAACACTGAAGCTTTCTTT